This TCR beta chain emerged from a study of early T cells in non-severe SARS-CoV-2 infection. Study at large: Sequencing input comprised bulk RNA from unsorted whole blood; chain pairing was not available. Overall study findings and caveats: Anti-spike CD8 responses were favored in VDJdb matching, and private and CD4 specificities were missed.

This clonotype was recorded a few times. Antigen: not known. Unique molecular identifiers (one per individual cDNA molecule) were attached. Using its own MiXCR run on the 5' RACE reads, TCRdb lists one record per CDR3 protein. The sample shows over 85,000 distinct CDR3 sequences, 10% to 15% of them seen only once. The specimen sequenced was whole blood. The TCR comes from an adult who was a healthcare worker with PCR-confirmed SARS-CoV-2 infection or an uninfected control (not recorded which).

The CDR3 DNA sequence: TGTGCCTGGAGTGTTGGGGGAGTCTATAATTCACCCCTCCACTTT. Translating it yields CAWSVGGVYNSPLHF. J is TRBJ1-6 and V is TRBV30; D perhaps matches TRBD1 (5 bases). This CDR3 region has 15 residues. Germline CDR1 GTSNPN, CDR2 SVGIG (reference sequence). Trimming took 0 bases from V and 3 from J, leaving 9 bases between them.